This TCR beta chain was observed in a study of T-cell reconstitution after alpha-beta-depleted transplantation in children. This clonotype turned up a few times. Its antigen remains unknown. Unique molecular identifiers were incorporated when the TCRbeta library was constructed. TCRdb re-called the PCR reads with MiXCR, one entry per CDR3 protein. This table holds approximately 630,000 distinct CDR3 sequences, roughly 13% found once. Germline V gene sequence: CDR1 LGHDT, CDR2 YNNKEL (reference sequence). The CDR3 is 15 amino acids. Trimming shortened V by 4 bases and J by 12 bases, and 22 bases separated the two germline ends. Study observations and caveats: Several hundred expanded graft clones reportedly were the source of alpha-beta T cells about two months after transplant. Some patients owed their high day-60 TCRbeta diversity to surviving recipient T cells and thymic progenitors. T-cell counts and diversity at one year post-transplant came mainly from newly produced T cells.

The chain employs TRBV3-1 and TRBJ2-1, with TRBD2 as a possible D gene (6 bases). Specimen: PBMCs, collected before TCRalphabeta/CD19-depleted stem cell transplant. This sequence originates from a girl aged 2 to 10 with congenital amegakaryocytic thrombocytopenia, due to receive a stem cell transplant. This CDR3 is CASSPRLGGVWGQFF. For the CDR3, the DNA is TGTGCCAGCAGCCCTCGACTAGGCGGAGTTTGGGGGCAGTTCTTC.